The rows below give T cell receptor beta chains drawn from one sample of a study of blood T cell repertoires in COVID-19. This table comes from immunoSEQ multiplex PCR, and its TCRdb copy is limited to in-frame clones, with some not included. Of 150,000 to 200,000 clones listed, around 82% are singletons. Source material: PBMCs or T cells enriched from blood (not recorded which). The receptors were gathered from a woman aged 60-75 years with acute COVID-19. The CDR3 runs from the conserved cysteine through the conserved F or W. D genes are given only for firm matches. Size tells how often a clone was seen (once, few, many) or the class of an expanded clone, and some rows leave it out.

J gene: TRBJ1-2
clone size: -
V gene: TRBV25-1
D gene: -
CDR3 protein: CASSEQGPYGYTF
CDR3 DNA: TGTGCCAGCAGTGAACAGGGCCCCTATGGCTACACCTTC

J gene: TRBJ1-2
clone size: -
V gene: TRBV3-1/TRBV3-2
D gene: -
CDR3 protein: CASSLEGRARATNYGYTF
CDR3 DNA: TGTGCCAGCAGCTTAGAGGGGAGGGCCAGGGCGACTAACTATGGCTACACCTTC

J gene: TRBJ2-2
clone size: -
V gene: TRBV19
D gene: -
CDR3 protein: CASRPRRERGELFF
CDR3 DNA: TGTGCCAGTAGACCTCGACGGGAGAGGGGGGAGCTGTTTTTT

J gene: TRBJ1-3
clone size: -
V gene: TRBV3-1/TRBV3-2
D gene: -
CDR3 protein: CASSQVNTGNTIYF
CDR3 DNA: TGTGCCAGCAGCCAAGTTAACACTGGAAACACCATATATTTT

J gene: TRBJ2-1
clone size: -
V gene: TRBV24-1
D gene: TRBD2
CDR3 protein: CATSDPREGGVGNEQFF
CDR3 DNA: TGTGCCACCAGCGACCCTCGGGAGGGCGGGGTCGGGAATGAGCAGTTCTTC

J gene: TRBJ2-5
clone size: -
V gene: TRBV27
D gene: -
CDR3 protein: CASSPGRGETQYF
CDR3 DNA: TGTGCCAGCAGTCCGGGTAGGGGAGAGACCCAGTACTTC

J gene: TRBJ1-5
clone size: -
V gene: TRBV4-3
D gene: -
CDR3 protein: CASSQDGGGRLFNQPQHF
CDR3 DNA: TGCGCCAGCAGCCAAGATGGCGGGGGGCGATTATTCAATCAGCCCCAGCATTTT

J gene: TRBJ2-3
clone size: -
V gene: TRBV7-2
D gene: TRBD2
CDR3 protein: CASSYPGTSGIWSTDTQYF
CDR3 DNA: TGTGCCAGCAGCTATCCCGGGACTAGCGGGATTTGGAGCACAGATACGCAGTATTTT

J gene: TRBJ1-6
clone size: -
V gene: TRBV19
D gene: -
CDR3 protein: CASREWEGPFPLHF
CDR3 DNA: TGTGCCAGTAGAGAATGGGAGGGGCCTTTTCCCCTCCACTTT

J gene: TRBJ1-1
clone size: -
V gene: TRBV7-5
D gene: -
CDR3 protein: CARSSRRNEAHPLYTEAFF
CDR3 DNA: TGTGCCAGAAGCTCTAGAAGGAATGAGGCTCATCCCCTATACACTGAAGCTTTCTTT

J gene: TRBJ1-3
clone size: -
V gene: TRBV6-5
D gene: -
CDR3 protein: CASSARARGDTIYF
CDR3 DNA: TGTGCCAGCAGCGCGAGGGCCCGGGGGGACACCATATATTTT

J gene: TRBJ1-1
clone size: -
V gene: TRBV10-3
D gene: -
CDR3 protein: CAITRGERTEAFF
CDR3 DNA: TGTGCCATCACCCGGGGAGAGAGGACTGAAGCTTTCTTT

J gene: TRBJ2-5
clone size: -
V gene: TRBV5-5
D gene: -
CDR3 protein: CASSLTGSETQYF
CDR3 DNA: TGTGCCAGCAGCTTGACCGGGTCGGAGACCCAGTACTTC

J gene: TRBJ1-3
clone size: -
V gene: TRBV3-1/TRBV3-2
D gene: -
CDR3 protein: CASSHTTGTGNTIYF
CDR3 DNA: TGTGCCAGCAGTCACACCACAGGGACTGGAAACACCATATATTTT

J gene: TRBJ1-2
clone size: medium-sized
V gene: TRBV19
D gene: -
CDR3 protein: CASSRSGDYGYTF
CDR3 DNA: TGTGCCAGTAGTAGGTCGGGGGACTATGGCTACACCTTC

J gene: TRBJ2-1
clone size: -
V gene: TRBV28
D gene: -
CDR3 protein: CASSTDTYNEQFF
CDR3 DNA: TGTGCCAGCAGTACTGACACCTACAATGAGCAGTTCTTC

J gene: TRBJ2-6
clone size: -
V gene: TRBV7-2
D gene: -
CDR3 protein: CASSAQGTPGANVLTF
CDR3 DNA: TGTGCCAGCAGCGCCCAGGGAACTCCTGGGGCCAACGTCCTGACTTTC

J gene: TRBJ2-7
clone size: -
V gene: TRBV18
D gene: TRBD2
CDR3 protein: CASSRGAGGTYEQYF
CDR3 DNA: TGTGCCAGCTCACGCGGCGCGGGAGGGACCTACGAGCAGTACTTC

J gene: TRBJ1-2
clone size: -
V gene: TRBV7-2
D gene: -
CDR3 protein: CASSSSQGNGGYTF
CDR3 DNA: TGTGCCAGCAGCTCCTCGCAGGGAAATGGTGGCTACACCTTC

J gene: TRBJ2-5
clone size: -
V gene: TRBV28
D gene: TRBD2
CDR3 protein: CASSLYGRYVLAGGRQETQYF
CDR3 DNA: TGTGCCAGCAGTTTATATGGCCGCTACGTCCTAGCGGGGGGCCGACAAGAGACCCAGTACTTC

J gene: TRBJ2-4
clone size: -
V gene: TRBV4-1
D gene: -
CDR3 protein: CASSQGFGGPKNIQYF
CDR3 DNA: TGCGCCAGCAGCCAAGGATTCGGGGGGCCAAAAAACATTCAGTACTTC

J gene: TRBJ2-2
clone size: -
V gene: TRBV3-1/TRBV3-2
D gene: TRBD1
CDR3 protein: CASSTDRGPVTGELFF
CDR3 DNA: TGTGCCAGCAGTACCGACAGGGGGCCGGTCACCGGGGAGCTGTTTTTT

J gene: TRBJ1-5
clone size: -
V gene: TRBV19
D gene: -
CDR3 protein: CASSIYSLFNQPQHF
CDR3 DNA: TGTGCCAGTAGTATATACAGCCTCTTTAATCAGCCCCAGCATTTT

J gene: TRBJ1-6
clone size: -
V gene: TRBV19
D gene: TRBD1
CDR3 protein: CASSILRDSLNSPLHF
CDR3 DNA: TGTGCCAGTAGTATTCTCCGGGACAGCCTAAATTCACCCCTCCACTTT

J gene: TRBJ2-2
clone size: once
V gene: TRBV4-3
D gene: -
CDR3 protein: CASSQGGHRNTGELFF
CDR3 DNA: TGCGCCAGCAGCCAAGGGGGACACCGGAACACCGGGGAGCTGTTTTTT

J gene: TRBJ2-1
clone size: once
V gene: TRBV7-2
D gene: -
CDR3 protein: CASTPRRGGSYNEQFF
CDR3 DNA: TGTGCCAGCACCCCTCGGCGGGGAGGCTCCTACAATGAGCAGTTCTTC

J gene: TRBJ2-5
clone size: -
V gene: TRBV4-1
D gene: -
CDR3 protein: CASSPAGLQETQYF
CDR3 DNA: TGCGCCAGCAGCCCCGCCGGACTCCAAGAGACCCAGTACTTC

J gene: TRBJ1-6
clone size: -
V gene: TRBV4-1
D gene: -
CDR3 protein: CASSHPWPNSPLHF
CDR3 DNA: TGCGCCAGCAGCCATCCCTGGCCGAATTCACCCCTCCACTTT

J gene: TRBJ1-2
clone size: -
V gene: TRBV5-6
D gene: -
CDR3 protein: CASSLGGGAMNYGYTF
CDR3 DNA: TGTGCCAGCAGCTTGGGTGGGGGGGCCATGAACTATGGCTACACCTTC

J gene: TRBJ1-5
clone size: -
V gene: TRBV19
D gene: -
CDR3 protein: CASSGPAAGESNQPQHF
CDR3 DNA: TGTGCCAGTAGTGGGCCGGCCGCCGGGGAAAGCAATCAGCCCCAGCATTTT

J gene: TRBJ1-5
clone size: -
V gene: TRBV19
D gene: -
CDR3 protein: CASSLRQGNQPQHF
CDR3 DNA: TGTGCCAGTAGTCTCAGACAGGGCAATCAGCCCCAGCATTTT

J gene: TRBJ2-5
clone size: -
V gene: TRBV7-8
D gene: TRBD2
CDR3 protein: CASSLGMVSGGPRTQYF
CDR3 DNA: TGTGCCAGCAGCTTAGGGATGGTTAGCGGGGGACCCAGGACCCAGTACTTC

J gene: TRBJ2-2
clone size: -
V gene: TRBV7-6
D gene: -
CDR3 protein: CASSLAPEGSGELFF
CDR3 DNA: TGTGCCAGCAGCTTAGCACCAGAGGGCTCCGGGGAGCTGTTTTTT

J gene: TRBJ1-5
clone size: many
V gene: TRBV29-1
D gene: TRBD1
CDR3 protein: CSVGDRRNQPQHF
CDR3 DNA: TGCAGCGTTGGGGACAGGAGAAACCAGCCCCAGCATTTT

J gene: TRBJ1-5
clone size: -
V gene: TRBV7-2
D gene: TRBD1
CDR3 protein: CASSSRQGAVQPQHF
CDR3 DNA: TGTGCCAGCAGCTCCAGACAGGGGGCTGTTCAGCCCCAGCATTTT

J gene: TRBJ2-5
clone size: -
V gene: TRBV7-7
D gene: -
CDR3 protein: CASSSTGAGRETQYF
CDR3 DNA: TGTGCCAGCAGCTCAACAGGGGCGGGACGAGAGACCCAGTACTTC

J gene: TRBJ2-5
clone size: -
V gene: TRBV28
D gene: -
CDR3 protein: CASSGRRAGSTYYQETQYF
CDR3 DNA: TGTGCCAGCAGTGGCCGTCGGGCAGGGTCCACCTACTACCAAGAGACCCAGTACTTC

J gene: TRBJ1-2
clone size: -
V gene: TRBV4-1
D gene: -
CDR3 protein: CASSQDDSSYGYTF
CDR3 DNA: TGCGCCAGCAGCCAAGATGACAGCAGCTATGGCTACACCTTC

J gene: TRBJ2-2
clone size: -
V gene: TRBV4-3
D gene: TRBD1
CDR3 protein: CASSPGVQGARTGELFF
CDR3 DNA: TGCGCCAGCAGCCCCGGGGTTCAGGGGGCGAGAACCGGGGAGCTGTTTTTT

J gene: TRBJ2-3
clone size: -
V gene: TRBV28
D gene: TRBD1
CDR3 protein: CASSPVGQGAPSDTQYF
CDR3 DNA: TGTGCCAGCAGCCCCGTTGGACAGGGGGCGCCCTCAGATACGCAGTATTTT

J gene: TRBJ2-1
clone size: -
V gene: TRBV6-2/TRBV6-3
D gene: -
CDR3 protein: CASSYPFTIPMSYNEQFF
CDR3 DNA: TGTGCCAGCAGTTACCCTTTTACTATTCCGATGTCCTACAATGAGCAGTTCTTC

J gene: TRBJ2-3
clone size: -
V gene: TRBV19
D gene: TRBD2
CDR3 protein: CASSPRGTSGRIGGTDTQYF
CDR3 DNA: TGTGCCAGTAGTCCCCGGGGGACTAGCGGGAGGATCGGAGGCACAGATACGCAGTATTTT

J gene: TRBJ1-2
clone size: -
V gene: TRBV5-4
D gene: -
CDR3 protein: CASSLAPFLTGSGYTF
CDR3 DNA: TGTGCCAGCAGCTTGGCCCCATTCTTGACAGGCTCTGGCTACACCTTC

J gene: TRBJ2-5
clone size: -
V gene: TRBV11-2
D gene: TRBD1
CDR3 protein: CASSFGQGAKETQYF
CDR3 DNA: TGTGCCAGCAGCTTCGGACAGGGGGCAAAAGAGACCCAGTACTTC

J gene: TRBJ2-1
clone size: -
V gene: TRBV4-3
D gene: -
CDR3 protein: CASSQDGGLDEQFF
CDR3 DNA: TGCGCCAGCAGCCAAGATGGAGGATTAGATGAGCAGTTCTTC

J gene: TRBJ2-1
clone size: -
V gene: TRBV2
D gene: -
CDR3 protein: CASSEYPSLNEQFF
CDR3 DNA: TGTGCCAGCAGTGAATATCCTAGTTTAAATGAGCAGTTCTTC

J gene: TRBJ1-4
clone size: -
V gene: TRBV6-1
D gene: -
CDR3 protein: CASSGARITTNEKLFF
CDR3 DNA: TGTGCCAGCAGTGGTGCCAGGATTACAACTAATGAAAAACTGTTTTTT

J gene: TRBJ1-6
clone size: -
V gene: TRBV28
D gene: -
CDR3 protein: CASSSHSVSPLHF
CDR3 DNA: TGTGCCAGCAGTTCCCACTCCGTTTCACCCCTCCACTTT

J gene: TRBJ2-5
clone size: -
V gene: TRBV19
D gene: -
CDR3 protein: CASRAEARETQYF
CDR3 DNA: TGTGCCAGTAGAGCTGAGGCCAGAGAGACCCAGTACTTC

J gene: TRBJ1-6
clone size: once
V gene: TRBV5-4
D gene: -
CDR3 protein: CASSRGQGMNNSPLHF
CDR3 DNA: TGTGCCAGCAGCCGAGGTCAGGGGATGAATAATTCACCCCTCCACTTT

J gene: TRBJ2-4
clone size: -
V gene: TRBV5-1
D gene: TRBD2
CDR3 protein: CASRVSSGKAKNIQYF
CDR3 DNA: TGCGCCAGCAGAGTAAGTAGCGGGAAAGCCAAAAACATTCAGTACTTC